The T cell receptor beta chain under discussion was sequenced for a study of shared clonotypes between healthy human individuals. General study results and limits: In having few donors, the study represented limited genetic and exposure-history diversity.

The V end lost 2 bases, the J end lost 3 bases, and 11 bases lay between the germline ends. Germline CDR1 MNHEY, CDR2 SMNVEV (reference sequence). The CDR3 is 15 residues long. Healthy HIV-negative adults with no recent acute infections or vaccinations were recruited as donors. Nashville, Tennessee was home to all donors, each a Caucasian adult. With regard to this clone: What it binds is not known.

It was across several immunoSEQ plates that each subset's genomic DNA was evenly split. Sequenced by immunoSEQ multiplex PCR; TCRdb stores in-frame clones only, minus some. The repertoire holds fewer than 600,000 clones, with approximately 85% as singletons. The sequence was collected from a woman aged 40-49 years in good health. Some clones in this sample may be carry-over from other donors' samples. The chain is built from TRBV27 and TRBJ2-1; D ambiguous. Source material: PBMCs. The CDR3 nucleotides are TGTGCCAGCAGTTTACCCCGACAATTCTACAATGAGCAGTTCTTC. The encoded protein is CASSLPRQFYNEQFF.